Shown below are 8 T cell receptor beta chains from a single sample sequenced in a study of blood T cell repertoires in COVID-19. This table comes from immunoSEQ multiplex PCR, and its TCRdb copy is limited to in-frame clones, with some not included. The table includes about 39,000 clones, approximately 94% detected once. Sequenced input: peripheral blood. Receptors were obtained from a human donor with active COVID-19. The donor label of this sample is uncertain.

This rearrangement joins TRBV4-1 to TRBJ2-1, with 8 bases identical to TRBD2. CDR1 is MGHRA, CDR2 YSYEKL, per germline. V lost 1 base and J lost 4; bases outside the gene matches: 15. The CDR3 totals 19 residues. The CDR3 spells CASSQVSGGPSRAYNEQFF. DNA of the CDR3: TGCGCCAGCAGCCAAGTATCGGGGGGGCCTAGCAGGGCTTACAATGAGCAGTTCTTC.

The chain has TRBV6-5 and TRBJ1-1, with D perhaps TRBD1 (5 bases). The CDR3 spans 13 residues. Trimming pared 6 bases from V and 4 bases from J, leaving 12 bases between. Germline V gives CDR1 MNHEY, CDR2 SVGAGI. The CDR3 region is CASSVGGGTEAFF. The DNA for the CDR3 is TGTGCCAGCAGCGTCGGGGGAGGCACTGAAGCTTTCTTT.

The chain joins TRBV28 to TRBJ2-7; weak D call: TRBD2 (6 bases). From germline, CDR1 is MDHEN and CDR2 SYDVKM. The CDR3 length is 13 residues. V lost 10 bases to trimming and J lost 1 base, with 14 bases between them. CDR3 protein: CATESAGSYEQYF. In DNA form, the CDR3 reads TGTGCCACAGAATCGGCGGGGTCCTACGAGCAGTACTTC.

The chain recombines TRBV6-6 with TRBJ2-5, with 8 bases that match TRBD1. The germline V gene has CDR1 MNHNY and CDR2 SVGAGI (reference sequence). J lost 5 bases, V lost 6 bases, and 11 bases had no gene match. The CDR3 loop spans 15 amino acids. CDR3 sequence: CASRKSGTGQETQYF. For the CDR3, the DNA is TGTGCCAGCAGGAAATCCGGGACAGGCCAGGAGACCCAGTACTTC.

The gene calls are TRBV4-3 and TRBJ2-1, with D possibly TRBD1 on 5 matching bases. Trimming cost V 1 base and J 9 bases, with 13 bases left between them. CDR3 length: 14 residues. CDR1 is LGHNA and CDR2 is YSLEER in the germline V gene. The CDR3: CASSQGTRVTEQFF. The CDR3 DNA reads as TGCGCCAGCAGCCAAGGAACCAGGGTAACTGAGCAGTTCTTC.

V and J are TRBV6-2 or TRBV6-3 and TRBJ2-2, with TRBD2 matching 7 bases. V gave up 2 bases and J gave up 5 bases; unmatched junction bases: 5. Germline V lookup: CDR1 MNHEY, CDR2 SVGEGT. The CDR3 is 15 amino acids. CDR3 protein: CASSYSGLGTGELFF. CDR3 in DNA: TGTGCCAGCAGTTACAGCGGACTAGGAACCGGGGAGCTGTTTTTT.

About this clone itself: This specimen includes other DNA sequences encoding the same CDR3. The chain couples TRBV19 to TRBJ1-2; tentative D call: TRBD1 (6 bases). The CDR3 loop spans 14 amino acids. Germline CDR1 and CDR2: LNHDA and SQIVND (reference sequence). The V end was cut by 3 bases, the J end by 4 bases, with 12 bases between. The CDR3 DNA reads as TGTGCCAGTAGTATCAGGGGTCAGGGCTATGGCTACACCTTC. Translated, it gives CASSIRGQGYGYTF.

The chain carries TRBV14 and TRBJ1-6, with no clear D. This CDR3 has 14 amino acids. CDR1 is SGHDN and CDR2 is FVKESK in the germline V gene. Deletions cut 0 bases from V and 7 bases from J, with 7 bases between. In nucleotides, the CDR3 is TGTGCCAGCAGCCAAGAGTCACGGAATTCACCCCTCCACTTT. Its translation: CASSQESRNSPLHF.